This TCR beta chain was obtained from a study of blood T cell repertoires in COVID-19. Across the study: Researchers got acute and convalescent COVID-19 samples from the United States, Italy and Spain. In each case, the material was cDNA or gDNA derived from T cells, B-cell-depleted T cells, or PBMCs.

Original analysis: Reference gene primer amplification gave nucleated cell count estimates. The method was immunoSEQ multiplex PCR; TCRdb's version includes in-frame clones alone and lacks a portion of them. The V and J calls and clone size were taken over from that table, and D and trimming were inferred from the DNA. The sample has a few hundred thousand clones, just over 85% seen once. The CDR3 extends over 15 amino acids. V lost 4 bases to trimming and J lost 0 bases, with 9 bases between them. Looked up from germline, CDR1 is LGHDT and CDR2 is YNNKEL (reference sequence). The chain employs TRBV3-1 (or the pseudogene TRBV3-2) and TRBJ2-2; D is uncertain. The receptor was derived from a woman in her 30s with active or convalescent COVID-19. Sequenced: peripheral blood. The CDR3 DNA is TGTGCCAGCAGCCCCTCTTATTCGAACACCGGGGAGCTGTTTTTT. Its translation is CASSPSYSNTGELFF.